A selection of T cell receptor beta chains follows, all from one sample in a study of T cell responses to AZD1222 COVID-19 vaccine. The protocol was immunoSEQ multiplex PCR, while the TCRdb copy is restricted to in-frame clones and leaves out a portion. The sample has 160,000 or so clones, approximately 90% seen once. This material consisted of peripheral blood, taken 28 days after the second AZD1222 dose. The receptors stem from an adult who received the AZD1222 COVID-19 vaccine. CDR3s include the opening cysteine and the closing phenylalanine or tryptophan. Fields, in order: V gene, clone size, D gene, J gene, CDR3 protein, CDR3 DNA. The D gene is left open where the match is weak. Size tells how often a clone was seen (once, few, many) or the class of an expanded clone, and some rows leave it out.

TRBV5-4	-	-	TRBJ1-1	CASSLAGGGRTTEAFF	TGTGCCAGCAGCTTGGCCGGGGGGGGCAGAACAACTGAAGCTTTCTTT
TRBV5-6	-	TRBD1	TRBJ1-5	CASSLAGSGGLRNQPQHF	TGTGCCAGCAGCTTGGCCGGGTCAGGGGGTCTTCGCAATCAGCCCCAGCATTTT
TRBV7-2	-	-	TRBJ1-2	CASSLGSAGHYGYTF	TGTGCCAGCAGCTTGGGGTCGGCAGGGCACTATGGCTACACCTTC
TRBV4-2	-	TRBD1	TRBJ2-3	CASSQGQGASTDTQYF	TGTGCCAGCAGCCAAGGGCAGGGGGCTAGCACAGATACGCAGTATTTT
TRBV16	-	-	TRBJ1-6	CASSQSAGRYNSPLHF	TGTGCCAGCAGCCAATCGGCAGGCCGCTATAATTCACCCCTCCACTTT
TRBV11-2	-	-	TRBJ2-5	CASSLSGEETQYF	TGTGCCAGCAGCTTGAGCGGTGAAGAGACCCAGTACTTC
TRBV12-3/TRBV12-4	-	-	TRBJ2-6	CATDIPGANVLTF	TGTGCCACGGACATTCCTGGGGCCAACGTCCTGACTTTC
TRBV15	-	-	TRBJ1-5	CATSRRSSNQPQHF	TGTGCCACCAGCAGGCGTAGTAGCAATCAGCCCCAGCATTTT
TRBV7-9	once	-	TRBJ2-7	CASSLARGGDEQYF	TGTGCCAGCAGCTTAGCTAGGGGAGGCGACGAGCAGTACTTC
TRBV14	-	TRBD1	TRBJ1-2	CASSERTGEYYGYTF	TGTGCCAGCAGCGAGAGGACAGGGGAATACTATGGCTACACCTTC
TRBV5-8	-	-	TRBJ1-1	CASSSPAQTLVSVNTEAFF	TGTGCCAGCAGCTCCCCCGCCCAGACTTTGGTCTCCGTGAACACTGAAGCTTTCTTT
TRBV4-1	-	-	TRBJ1-2	CASSQVGGSNYGYTF	TGCGCCAGCAGCCAAGTTGGGGGCTCAAACTATGGCTACACCTTC
TRBV7-8	-	-	TRBJ1-3	CASSSSPGLTRAGNTIYF	TGTGCCAGCAGCTCCTCGCCGGGACTCACGAGAGCTGGAAACACCATATATTTT
TRBV5-1	-	-	TRBJ2-5	CASSLAETQYF	TGCGCCAGCAGCTTGGCTGAGACCCAGTACTTC
TRBV6-5	once	-	TRBJ1-2	CASTLETRGAYGYTF	TGTGCCAGCACTCTAGAGACGAGGGGGGCATATGGCTACACCTTC
TRBV10-1	-	-	TRBJ1-6	CASSKTRNSPLHF	TGCGCCAGCAGTAAAACCCGTAATTCACCCCTCCACTTT
TRBV29-1	-	-	TRBJ1-1	CSVEDNLGTEAFF	TGCAGCGTTGAAGATAACTTGGGTACTGAAGCTTTCTTT
TRBV15	-	-	TRBJ1-3	CATSQGSGGNTIYF	TGTGCCACTTCACAGGGCTCAGGAGGAAACACCATATATTTT
TRBV2	-	-	TRBJ1-5	CASSVAGPYSNQPQHF	TGTGCCAGCAGTGTGGCCGGTCCGTATAGCAATCAGCCCCAGCATTTT
TRBV27	-	TRBD1	TRBJ1-2	CASSPWTGGFIYGYTF	TGTGCCAGCAGTCCCTGGACAGGGGGATTTATCTATGGCTACACCTTC
TRBV7-6	-	-	TRBJ2-1	CASSLVGGDYNEQFF	TGTGCCAGCAGCTTAGTGGGGGGAGATTACAATGAGCAGTTCTTC
TRBV5-1	once	TRBD1	TRBJ2-7	CASSSDRVRNEQYF	TGCGCCAGCAGCTCGGACAGGGTGAGGAACGAGCAGTACTTC
TRBV19	-	TRBD2	TRBJ2-3	CASSLSREGYRDTQYF	TGTGCCAGTAGCCTCTCCCGGGAGGGGTACAGGGATACGCAGTATTTT
TRBV4-2	-	-	TRBJ1-2	CASRSESWYGYTF	TGTGCCAGCAGATCCGAGAGTTGGTATGGCTACACCTTC
TRBV19	-	-	TRBJ1-1	CASSYGYTEAFF	TGTGCCAGTAGCTACGGATACACTGAAGCTTTCTTT
TRBV2	-	TRBD1	TRBJ2-7	CASCRDSYCEQYF	TGTGCCAGCTGCCGGGACAGTTACTGCGAGCAGTACTTC
TRBV9	-	-	TRBJ1-3	CASSVYQGQGNTIYF	TGTGCCAGCAGCGTGTATCAGGGCCAAGGAAACACCATATATTTT
TRBV7-9	-	-	TRBJ1-1	CASSERSVTEAFF	TGTGCCAGCAGCGAAAGGTCGGTTACTGAAGCTTTCTTT
TRBV10-3	-	-	TRBJ1-4	CASQGSGGEKLFF	TGTGCCTCACAAGGATCGGGTGGAGAAAAACTGTTTTTT
TRBV15	-	-	TRBJ1-3	CATSPLGNTIYF	TGTGCCACCAGCCCCCTTGGAAACACCATATATTTT
TRBV2	-	-	TRBJ1-5	CASSPNSANQPQHF	TGTGCCAGCAGTCCTAACTCCGCAAATCAGCCCCAGCATTTT
TRBV29-1	-	-	TRBJ2-1	CSLPGRSSYNEQFF	TGCAGCCTCCCGGGACGGAGCTCCTACAATGAGCAGTTCTTC
TRBV21-1	-	-	TRBJ1-2	CASSKAMTGGNYGYTF	TGTGCCAGCAGCAAAGCCATGACAGGGGGGAACTATGGCTACACCTTC
TRBV7-2	-	-	TRBJ1-5	CASSLGGRGDQPQHF	TGTGCCAGCAGCTTAGGGGGGAGAGGGGATCAGCCCCAGCATTTT
TRBV19	-	TRBD1	TRBJ1-5	CASSVLGQGTQPQHF	TGTGCCAGTAGTGTCCTAGGACAGGGGACCCAGCCCCAGCATTTT
TRBV6-5	once	-	TRBJ1-1	CASITYGVEAFF	TGTGCCAGCATAACTTACGGGGTTGAAGCTTTCTTT
TRBV30	-	TRBD2	TRBJ2-1	CAWSRLAGGYNEQFF	TGTGCCTGGAGTCGACTAGCGGGGGGGTACAATGAGCAGTTCTTC
TRBV12-3/TRBV12-4	-	-	TRBJ1-6	CASSRGSPPPLHF	TGTGCCAGCAGTAGGGGCAGCCCGCCACCCCTCCACTTT
TRBV6-5	few	-	TRBJ1-1	CASSLGGNTEAFF	TGTGCCAGCAGCCTGGGGGGGAACACTGAAGCTTTCTTT
TRBV19	-	-	TRBJ1-5	CASSIVGRSNQPQHF	TGTGCCAGTAGTATTGTGGGCCGCTCCAATCAGCCCCAGCATTTT
TRBV5-1	-	TRBD2	TRBJ2-2	CASSLAASGDWAGELFF	TGCGCCAGCAGCTTGGCCGCTAGCGGGGATTGGGCCGGGGAGCTGTTTTTT
TRBV15	-	-	TRBJ1-5	CATSRTGGISNQPQHF	TGTGCCACCAGCAGGACAGGAGGAATTAGCAATCAGCCCCAGCATTTT
TRBV6-6	-	-	TRBJ2-1	CASSPPLLRSSLPYNEQFF	TGTGCCAGCAGTCCCCCCCTGTTGAGGAGTTCCCTACCCTACAATGAGCAGTTCTTC
TRBV30	-	TRBD1	TRBJ1-2	CAWTRGQGDYGYTF	TGTGCCTGGACCCGAGGACAGGGGGACTATGGCTACACCTTC
TRBV5-4	-	TRBD1	TRBJ1-3	CASSRQGLFGNTIYF	TGTGCCAGCAGCAGACAGGGGTTATTTGGAAACACCATATATTTT
TRBV11-2	-	TRBD1	TRBJ2-1	CASSPDRNEQFF	TGTGCCAGCAGCCCGGACAGGAATGAGCAGTTCTTC
TRBV29-1	-	-	TRBJ1-2	CSGVGGTIGYTF	TGCAGCGGGGTCGGGGGGACGATAGGCTACACCTTC
TRBV28	-	-	TRBJ1-6	CASSSHHTGRTNNSPLHF	TGTGCCAGCAGTTCCCACCACACCGGCAGGACCAATAATTCACCCCTCCACTTT
TRBV12-3/TRBV12-4	-	-	TRBJ1-1	CASRGTGNTEAFF	TGTGCCAGCAGGGGAACGGGGAACACTGAAGCTTTCTTT
TRBV6-1	-	-	TRBJ1-4	CASSDLSGGNEKLFF	TGTGCCAGCAGTGATCTTTCCGGAGGAAATGAAAAACTGTTTTTT
TRBV27	-	-	TRBJ2-7	CASRPAGTLTYEQYF	TGTGCCAGCCGACCAGCCGGGACACTAACCTACGAGCAGTACTTC
TRBV19	-	-	TRBJ1-4	CASSMEGNEKLFF	TGTGCCAGTAGTATGGAAGGGAACGAAAAACTGTTTTTT
TRBV4-1	-	-	TRBJ1-1	CASSPGTLNTEAFF	TGCGCCAGCAGCCCCGGGACACTGAACACTGAAGCTTTCTTT
TRBV19	-	TRBD1	TRBJ1-1	CASSTSGQGTVIEAFF	TGTGCCAGTAGTACGAGTGGACAAGGGACAGTTATTGAAGCTTTCTTT
TRBV6-5	-	-	TRBJ1-3	CASRRKVGAGNTIYF	TGTGCCAGCCGGCGGAAGGTGGGTGCTGGAAACACCATATATTTT
TRBV5-5	-	-	TRBJ2-1	CASSPGGSYNEQFF	TGTGCCAGCAGCCCTGGGGGGTCCTACAATGAGCAGTTCTTC
TRBV7-9	-	-	TRBJ2-2	CASSRGLDTGELFF	TGTGCCAGCAGCAGAGGGTTGGACACCGGGGAGCTGTTTTTT